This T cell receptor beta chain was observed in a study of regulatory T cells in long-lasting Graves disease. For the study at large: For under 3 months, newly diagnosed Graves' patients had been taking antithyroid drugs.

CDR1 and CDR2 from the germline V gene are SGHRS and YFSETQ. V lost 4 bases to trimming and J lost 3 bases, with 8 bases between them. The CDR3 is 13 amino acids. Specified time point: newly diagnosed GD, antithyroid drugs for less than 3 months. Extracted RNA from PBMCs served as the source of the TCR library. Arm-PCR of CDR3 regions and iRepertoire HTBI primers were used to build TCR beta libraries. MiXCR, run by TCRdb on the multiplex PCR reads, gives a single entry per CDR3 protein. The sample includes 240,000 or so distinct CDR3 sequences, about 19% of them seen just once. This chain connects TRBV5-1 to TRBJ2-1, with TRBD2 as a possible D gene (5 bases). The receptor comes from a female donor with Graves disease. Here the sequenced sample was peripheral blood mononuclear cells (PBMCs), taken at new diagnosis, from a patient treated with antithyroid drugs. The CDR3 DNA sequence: TGCGCCAGCAGCCCAGAGGGCTACAATGAGCAGTTCTTC. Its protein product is CASSPEGYNEQFF.